Given below is one T cell receptor (beta chain) in context. These data belong to a study of blood T cell repertoires in COVID-19. Study-level background: Samples representing acute and convalescent COVID-19 were sourced from the United States, Italy and Spain. Sources were T cells, B-cell-depleted T cells, or PBMCs; the material itself was cDNA or gDNA.

The CDR3 covers 15 residues. Germline CDR1 reads SGHAT; CDR2 reads FQNNGV. V was clipped by 1 base and J by 4 bases; unmatched bases: 6. As originally analysed: Amplifying reference gene primers gave estimates of nucleated cell counts. Sequenced by immunoSEQ multiplex PCR; TCRdb stores in-frame clones only, minus some. Clone size and V and J calls were adopted from that table, with D and trimming inferred from the DNA. The repertoire includes 150,000 to 200,000 clones, around 93% of them detected once, and 4.5% to 5.5% sits in the top ten. Sequenced input: peripheral blood. The chain recombines TRBV11-2 with TRBJ2-7; TRBD1 aligns across 8 bases. The TCR was taken from a woman aged 50 to 65 with acute or convalescent COVID-19. CDR3 region: CASSLGTGPIYEQYF. The CDR3 DNA reads TGTGCCAGCAGCTTAGGGACAGGGCCGATTTACGAGCAGTACTTC.